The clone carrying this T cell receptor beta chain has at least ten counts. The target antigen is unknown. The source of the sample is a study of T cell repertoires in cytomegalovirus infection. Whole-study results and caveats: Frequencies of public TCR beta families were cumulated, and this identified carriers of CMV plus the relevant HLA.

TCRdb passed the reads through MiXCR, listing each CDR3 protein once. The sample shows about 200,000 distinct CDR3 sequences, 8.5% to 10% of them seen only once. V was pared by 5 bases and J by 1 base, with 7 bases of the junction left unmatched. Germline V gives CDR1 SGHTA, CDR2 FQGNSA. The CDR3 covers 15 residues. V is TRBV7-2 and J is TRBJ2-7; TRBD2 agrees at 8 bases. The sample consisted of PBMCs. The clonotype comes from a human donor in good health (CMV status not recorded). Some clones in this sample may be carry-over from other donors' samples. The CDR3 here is CASSMAGTSSYEQYF. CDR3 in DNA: TGTGCCAGCAGCATGGCGGGGACTAGTTCCTACGAGCAGTACTTC.